This section outlines one T cell receptor (beta chain) sequence together with its context. No antigen is known for it. Qualities for individual bases were not recorded, and no much larger clone is one base off. These data belong to a study of blood T cell repertoires in COVID-19 (dated by TCRdb to the early 2020s). For the study in its entirety: Samples from collaborators originated in the United States, Italy and Spain and spanned both the acute and convalescent phases of COVID-19. The material from the prospective study consisted of cDNA or gDNA derived from T cells, B-cell-depleted T cells, or PBMCs. Subjects who had been exposed to COVID-19, were actively infected with it, or had recovered from it provided the deeply sampled blood TCRbeta repertoires that made up the dataset. The repertoires were made available in a free public database intended to serve as a resource for research on the immune response to SARS-CoV-2. Samples came from the ongoing ImmuneRACE study (first 160 participants) plus 1,254 subjects from 6 global collaborators. The sample metadata nearly always contained a de-identified subject ID, COVID-19 status, age in years and sex. Where available, HLA class I and class II types were taken from metadata supplied by the sample provider and were not determined by assay-based typing. The study at large found these results: How much clinical and demographic metadata was included differed by source and by participant, and the metadata was provided uncurated.

In the prospective study, participants were about 18 to 95 years old, resided in about 25 geographic areas of the United States, and were enrolled through a virtual design. Cohort assignment in the prospective study relied on participant-reported clinical history from a screening survey and a study questionnaire. Recovered participants in ImmuneRACE Cohort 3 were defined as having two consecutive negative NP/OP PCR tests, clearance from a healthcare professional, or resolution of symptoms. In the prospective study, mobile phlebotomists collected whole blood, serum and a nasopharyngeal or oropharyngeal swab from each participant. Participants in the prospective study had the option to provide additional blood draws and questionnaires over an approximately 2-month period. Blood samples from the prospective study were shipped frozen or at room temperature prior to DNA extraction. TCRbeta CDR3 regions were amplified from genomic DNA using the immunoSEQ Assay, a bias-controlled multiplex PCR. The original pipeline was this. The number of nucleated cells in each sample was estimated from the amplification of reference gene primers within the assay. To quantify the absolute abundance of each unique TCRbeta CDR3 rearrangement, sequence reads were collapsed and filtered. For each sample, productive Simpson clonality was calculated as the square root of Simpson's diversity index across productive rearrangements. Sourced from immuneACCESS, this table was stored by TCRdb with only in-frame sequences that have V and J called. A share of the clones is absent; for the studies checked, an unresolved V gene accounts for under half, and the remainder has no known explanation. Clonal size and the V and J genes are those of that table, whereas D and trimming came from the DNA. Present in this sample are 150,000 to 200,000 clones, roughly 80% of which were seen just once. Around 16% of the sample lies in the top ten.

The germline V gene (reference sequence) provides CDR1 LNHDA and CDR2 SQIVND. The CDR3 covers 18 residues, taking in both the cysteine and the phenylalanine. The read is trimmed to its CDR3 DNA, 54 bases read in frame from base 1. Trimmed from V: 5 bases; trimmed from J: 0 bases; junction bases lacking a gene match: 8. The sequence was collected from a woman aged 45-60 years who had recovered from COVID-19. The material sequenced was PBMCs or T cells enriched from blood (not recorded which). Recombination joined TRBV19 with TRBJ2-7; 15 of the junction bases match TRBD2. The sequence in DNA is TGTGCCAGTAGTCGGCAGGGACTAGCGGGGGGAAGCTCCTACGAGCAGTACTTC. It codes for CASSRQGLAGGSSYEQYF. Supplemented by the reference TRBV19 and TRBJ2-7 proteins around the CDR3, the complete variable domain is DGGITQSPKYLFRKEGQNVTLSCEQNLNHDAMYWYRQDPGQGLRLIYYSQIVNDFQKGDIAEGYSVSREKKESFPLTVTSAQKNPTAFYLCASSRQGLAGGSSYEQYFGPGTRLTVT.